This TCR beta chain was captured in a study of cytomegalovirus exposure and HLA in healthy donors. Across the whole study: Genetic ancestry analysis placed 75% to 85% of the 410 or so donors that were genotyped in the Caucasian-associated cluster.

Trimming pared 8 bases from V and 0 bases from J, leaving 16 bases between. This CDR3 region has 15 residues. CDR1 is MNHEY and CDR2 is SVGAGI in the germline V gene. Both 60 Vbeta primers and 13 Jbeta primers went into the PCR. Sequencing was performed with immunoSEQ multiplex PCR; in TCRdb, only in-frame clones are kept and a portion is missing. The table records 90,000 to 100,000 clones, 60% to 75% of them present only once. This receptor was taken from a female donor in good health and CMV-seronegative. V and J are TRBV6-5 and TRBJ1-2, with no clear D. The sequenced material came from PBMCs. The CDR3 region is CASVSAGEANYGYTF. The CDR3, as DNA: TGTGCCAGCGTAAGCGCCGGGGAAGCTAACTATGGCTACACCTTC.